This entry lists 30 T cell receptor beta chains sequenced from one sample in a study of blood T cell repertoires in COVID-19. Using immunoSEQ multiplex PCR, the repertoire was profiled, and TCRdb retains in-frame clones only, with some absent. The data contain hundreds of thousands of clones, 90% to 95% of them singletons. The specimen was peripheral blood. The receptor source for this set is a woman younger than 35 who had recovered from COVID-19.

This chain connects TRBV9 to TRBJ2-3; tentative D call: TRBD1 (5 bases). V gave up 1 base and J gave up 4 bases, with 7 bases separating them. Germline V gene lookup returns CDR1 SGDLS and CDR2 YYNGEE. The CDR3 consists of 13 residues. This chain's CDR3 is CASSVWGSDTQYF. CDR3 DNA sequence: TGTGCCAGCAGCGTATGGGGCTCAGATACGCAGTATTTT. The complete variable domain, with remaining parts taken from reference TRBV9 and TRBJ2-3, reads DSGVTQTPKHLITATGQRVTLRCSPRSGDLSVYWYQQSLDQGLQFLIQYYNGEERAKGNILERFSAQQFPDLHSELNLSSLELGDSALYFCASSVWGSDTQYFGPGTRLTVL.

CDR3 coding DNA: TGTGCCAGCAGTTTCTTCCCTAGGCAAGCGAACACCGGGGAGCTGTTTTTT. Protein: CASSFFPRQANTGELFF. The chain uses TRBV6-2 or TRBV6-3 and TRBJ2-2; no clear D. Deletions cut 4 bases from V and 0 bases from J, with 15 bases between. The CDR3 loop spans 17 amino acids. Looked up from germline, CDR1 is MNHEY and CDR2 is SVGEGT.

The chain joins TRBV7-2 to TRBJ2-3; D unresolved. V was trimmed by 5 bases and J by 1 base, leaving 10 bases between them. CDR1 and CDR2 from the germline V gene are SGHTA and FQGNSA. This CDR3 is 14 amino acids long. CDR3 in DNA: TGTGCCAGCAGCCAGTATCTCGGCACAGATACGCAGTATTTT. Translation: CASSQYLGTDTQYF. Drawing the rest from reference TRBV7-2 and TRBJ2-3, the complete variable domain is GAGVSQSPSNKVTEKGKDVELRCDPISGHTALYWYRQSLGQGLEFLIYFQGNSAPDKSGLPSDRFSAERTGGSVSTLTIQRTQQEDSAVYLCASSQYLGTDTQYFGPGTRLTVL.

CDR3 amino acids: CASSPPLIGQGDGYTF. CDR3 nucleotide sequence: TGTGCCAGCTCACCACCTTTAATCGGACAGGGCGATGGCTACACCTTC. The rearrangement links TRBV18 to TRBJ1-2; 8 bases align to TRBD1. V was pared by 0 bases and J by 6 bases, with 9 bases of the junction left unmatched. Germline CDR1 reads KGHSH; CDR2 reads LQKENI. The CDR3 sequence is 16 residues long. The whole variable domain, filled in from reference TRBV18 and TRBJ1-2, reads NAGVMQNPRHLVRRRGQEARLRCSPMKGHSHVYWYRQLPEEGLKFMVYLQKENIIDESGMPKERFSAEFPKEGPSILRIQQVVRGDSAAYFCASSPPLIGQGDGYTFGSGTRLTVV.

The gene calls are TRBV12-3 or TRBV12-4 and TRBJ2-1, with a tentative D call TRBD1 (5 bases). The CDR3 runs 12 residues. Between the trimmed V and J ends, which lost 4 bases and 7 bases, there was a span of 8 bases. The CDR3 nucleotides are TGTGCCAGCAGTTCCAGGGTGAATGAGCAGTTCTTC. Translating it yields CASSSRVNEQFF.

V gene TRBV7-2 combines with J gene TRBJ2-3; 12 nucleotides agree with TRBD1. CDR1 and CDR2 (germline): SGHTA, FQGNSA. V trimming: 5 bases; J trimming: 5 bases; junction bases outside the gene matches: 8. This CDR3 spans 16 amino acids. The CDR3 DNA follows: TGTGCCAGCAGCAGCCGGGACAGGGGGCTGGGAGATACGCAGTATTTT. Its translation: CASSSRDRGLGDTQYF. The variable domain in full, with the rest retrieved from reference TRBV7-2 and TRBJ2-3, is GAGVSQSPSNKVTEKGKDVELRCDPISGHTALYWYRQSLGQGLEFLIYFQGNSAPDKSGLPSDRFSAERTGGSVSTLTIQRTQQEDSAVYLCASSSRDRGLGDTQYFGPGTRLTVL.

This clone appeared once. This chain uses TRBV12-5 with TRBJ1-2; D is undetermined. Germline CDR1 reads LGHNT; CDR2 reads FRNRAP. The CDR3 covers 15 residues. Trimming stripped 0 bases from V and 7 bases from J, with 15 bases between. CDR3 DNA sequence: TGTGCTAGTGGTTTGGTACTCGGGGTTATGTCTGGCTACACCTTC. Translating it yields CASGLVLGVMSGYTF.

This chain connects TRBV4-3 to TRBJ2-7; D is possibly TRBD2 (6 bases). Germline V gives CDR1 LGHNA, CDR2 YSLEER. This CDR3 is built from 16 residues. Trimming pared 0 bases from V and 6 bases from J, leaving 18 bases between. The CDR3 DNA reads as TGCGCCAGCAGCCAAGATCACCGGGAGTTTTCTTTCGAGCAGTACGTC. Translation gives CASSQDHREFSFEQYV.

The chain couples TRBV11-2 to TRBJ2-1, with TRBD1 matching 7 bases. CDR1 and CDR2 (germline): SGHAT, FQNNGV. Losses at the gene ends were 2 bases for V and 1 base for J; bases not matched to a gene: 11. This CDR3 has 18 residues. Written as DNA, the CDR3 is TGTGCCAGCAGCTTACTAACTGTAGGGGGCGCGTCCTACAATGAGCAGTTCTTC. Its translation is CASSLLTVGGASYNEQFF. The complete variable domain, with remaining parts taken from reference TRBV11-2 and TRBJ2-1, reads EAGVAQSPRYKIIEKRQSVAFWCNPISGHATLYWYQQILGQGPKLLIQFQNNGVVDDSQLPKDRFSAERLKGVDSTLKIQPAKLEDSAVYLCASSLLTVGGASYNEQFFGPGTRLTVL.

V is TRBV7-9 and J is TRBJ2-3; 10 bases agree with TRBD2. The germline gives CDR1 SEHNR, CDR2 FQNEAQ (reference sequence). The V gene end was trimmed by 2 bases and the J gene end by 4 bases; junction bases not matched to a gene: 15. CDR3 length equals 19 residues. The CDR3 DNA follows: TGTGCCAGCAGCTTATGGCTAGCGGGAGCACACTCCGGTCCAGATACGCAGTATTTT. This gives the protein CASSLWLAGAHSGPDTQYF. The full variable domain, rest sourced from reference TRBV7-9 and TRBJ2-3, is DTGVSQNPRHKITKRGQNVTFRCDPISEHNRLYWYRQTLGQGPEFLTYFQNEAQLEKSRLLSDRFSAERPKGSFSTLEIQRTEQGDSAMYLCASSLWLAGAHSGPDTQYFGPGTRLTVL.

The rearrangement uses TRBV10-3 and TRBJ1-5; D perhaps matches TRBD1 (5 bases). This CDR3 comprises 16 residues. Between the trimmed V and J ends, which lost 2 bases and 3 bases, there was a span of 14 bases. Germline V CDR1 and CDR2: ENHRY, SYGVKD. In DNA, the CDR3 is TGTGCCATCAGTGAGAGGCCTCGGGGGAACAATCAGCCCCAGCATTTT. Translation: CAISERPRGNNQPQHF.

This chain uses TRBV7-8 with TRBJ1-2; D remains ambiguous. V was pared by 5 bases and J by 2 bases, with 15 bases between. In germline, CDR1 is SGHVS, CDR2 FQNEAQ. The CDR3 is 15 residues long. CDR3 residues: CASSPPRTVNYGYTF. The CDR3 nucleotides read TGTGCCAGCAGCCCCCCCAGAACCGTAAACTATGGCTACACCTTC. The entire variable domain, with the rest obtained from reference TRBV7-8 and TRBJ1-2, is as follows: GAGVSQSPRYKVAKRGQDVALRCDPISGHVSLFWYQQALGQGPEFLTYFQNEAQLDKSGLPSDRFFAERPEGSVSTLKIQRTQQEDSAVYLCASSPPRTVNYGYTFGSGTRLTVV.

This chain joins TRBV12-3 or TRBV12-4 and TRBJ1-1, with D unresolved. Trimming shortened V by 8 bases and J by 1 base, and 11 bases separated the two germline ends. The CDR3 has 13 residues. The CDR3 is CASQGGPNTEAFF. In DNA form, the CDR3 reads TGTGCCAGCCAAGGAGGGCCGAACACTGAAGCTTTCTTT.

This clone has only one observation. V usage is TRBV28 and J usage is TRBJ1-2; 8 bases are shared with TRBD1. This CDR3 spans 13 amino acids. From germline, CDR1 is MDHEN and CDR2 SYDVKM. V lost 6 bases and J lost 3; bases outside the gene matches: 3. CDR3 region: CASSQDRDYGYTF. Here the CDR3 DNA reads TGTGCCAGCAGCCAGGACAGGGACTATGGCTACACCTTC.

The rearrangement links TRBV3-1 (or the pseudogene TRBV3-2) to TRBJ2-7; D is unclear. Trimming removed 1 base from V and 1 base from J, with 8 bases in between. The CDR3 extends over 14 amino acids. The germline V gene has CDR1 LGHDT and CDR2 YNNKEL (reference sequence). CDR3 amino acids: CASSQGFLSYEQYV. The DNA of the CDR3 is TGTGCCAGCAGCCAAGGTTTTCTGTCCTACGAGCAGTACGTC.

V usage is TRBV12-5 and J usage is TRBJ1-2, with 10 bases matching TRBD1. Trimming removed 1 base from V and 5 bases from J; junction bases left unmatched: 10. Per the germline V gene, CDR1 is LGHNT and CDR2 is FRNRAP. The CDR3 consists of 17 residues. In nucleotides, the CDR3 is TGTGCTAGTGGTTTGGCCCAGACAGGGGGCAGTCAATATGGCTACACCTTC. This sequence encodes CASGLAQTGGSQYGYTF. The full variable domain, completed using reference TRBV12-5 and TRBJ1-2, is DARVTQTPRHKVTEMGQEVTMRCQPILGHNTVFWYRQTMMQGLELLAYFRNRAPLDDSGMPKDRFSAEMPDATLATLKIQPSEPRDSAVYFCASGLAQTGGSQYGYTFGSGTRLTVV.

This chain connects TRBV29-1 to TRBJ1-2; maybe TRBD1 (6 bases). V was trimmed by 6 bases and J by 2 bases, leaving 13 bases between them. From germline, CDR1 is SQVTM and CDR2 ANQGSEA. The CDR3 contains 13 residues. The chain's CDR3 is CSVRRTDNYGYTF. The CDR3 DNA is TGCAGCGTGAGGAGGACAGACAACTATGGCTACACCTTC.

This chain connects TRBV7-9 to TRBJ2-1; D not certain. The CDR3 loop spans 15 amino acids. The ends were cut back, 6 bases at V and 1 base at J, with 13 bases in the middle. Germline values: CDR1 SEHNR, CDR2 FQNEAQ (reference sequence). CDR3: CASSSLAQSYNEQFF. The CDR3 nucleotides read TGTGCCAGCAGTTCCCTGGCCCAGTCCTACAATGAGCAGTTCTTC.

The CDR3: CASSLGNQGALNIQYF. CDR3 in DNA: TGCGCCAGCAGCTTGGGAAACCAGGGGGCTCTGAACATTCAGTACTTC. The chain uses TRBV5-1 and TRBJ2-4, with 8 nucleotides matching TRBD1. The junction had 9 bases not matched to a gene; V was cut back by 0 bases and J by 7 bases. Germline lookup yields CDR1 SGHRS and CDR2 YFSETQ. This CDR3 region has 16 residues.

The chain links TRBV30 to TRBJ2-7, with 7 bases that match TRBD1. Trimming at V came to 0 bases and at J to 7 bases, leaving 3 bases not matched to a gene. The CDR3 is 12 amino acids. Germline V gene sequence: CDR1 GTSNPN, CDR2 SVGIG (reference sequence). The CDR3 reads CAWSVPGGEQYV. Here the CDR3 DNA reads TGTGCCTGGAGTGTGCCAGGGGGAGAGCAGTACGTC.

The chain uses TRBV5-4 and TRBJ2-5; perhaps TRBD2 as D (6 bases). Trimming removed 0 bases at V and 7 bases at J, with 19 bases between. Germline CDR1 SGHNT, CDR2 YYREEE (reference sequence). The CDR3 has 16 amino acids. The DNA of the CDR3 is TGTGCCAGCAGCTTGGACTCGGGGGAGCTGTCAGGGACCCAGTACTTC. Amino acid sequence: CASSLDSGELSGTQYF.

This clone was seen only a few times. The rearrangement links TRBV14 to TRBJ2-7, with 9 nucleotides matching TRBD1. The CDR3 consists of 14 residues. Germline V gene sequence: CDR1 SGHDN, CDR2 FVKESK. V was clipped by 4 bases and J by 4 bases; unmatched bases: 5. CDR3 loop: CASSPRDRVYEQYV. DNA of the CDR3: TGTGCCAGCAGCCCCCGGGACAGGGTTTACGAGCAGTACGTC.

The chain carries TRBV11-2 and TRBJ1-1, with 8 bases aligning to TRBD1. The ends lost 5 bases at V and 5 bases at J; junction bases unmatched: 10. This CDR3 is built from 15 residues. The germline CDR1 and CDR2 sequences are SGHAT and FQNNGV. CDR3 sequence reads: CASSTTRTGRTEAFF. CDR3 DNA sequence: TGTGCCAGCAGCACCACCCGGACAGGGAGGACTGAAGCTTTCTTT. The full variable domain, completed using reference TRBV11-2 and TRBJ1-1, is EAGVAQSPRYKIIEKRQSVAFWCNPISGHATLYWYQQILGQGPKLLIQFQNNGVVDDSQLPKDRFSAERLKGVDSTLKIQPAKLEDSAVYLCASSTTRTGRTEAFFGQGTRLTVV.

The V gene is TRBV21-1, the J gene TRBJ2-5; the table's D call of TRBD1 was not tested on the DNA. TRBV21-1 is an annotated pseudogene. This CDR3 is 16 amino acids long. The CDR3 sequence is CASSIVWTGNRETQYF. The CDR3 DNA reads as TGTGCCAGCAGCATAGTGTGGACAGGGAACAGGGAGACCCAGTACTTC.

The chain recombines TRBV5-4 with TRBJ2-1; 7 positions match TRBD2. This CDR3 is 15 amino acids long. Germline-derived CDR1 and CDR2 are SGHNT and YYREEE (reference sequence). Trimming cost V 4 bases and J 6 bases; bases outside gene matches: 10. The CDR3 loop is CASSRQLARGNEQFF. The CDR3 region has the DNA TGTGCCAGCAGCCGTCAACTAGCGAGAGGCAATGAGCAGTTCTTC.

The chain recombines TRBV12-3 or TRBV12-4 with TRBJ1-4; no clear D. V was clipped by 2 bases and J by 10 bases, with 11 bases between them. There are 13 residues in the CDR3. Here the CDR3 reads CASSLISSGKLFF. CDR3 nucleotides: TGTGCCAGCAGTTTAATTTCTTCAGGAAAACTGTTTTTT.

This chain links TRBV2 with TRBJ2-1; 7 bases map to TRBD2. Germline V gene lookup returns CDR1 SNHLY and CDR2 FYNNEI. The CDR3 has 12 amino acids. V was clipped by 8 bases and J by 8 bases; unmatched bases: 6. The CDR3 DNA reads as TGTGCCAGCTCTAGCGGTTTCGATGAGCAGTTCTTC. Translated: CASSSGFDEQFF.

This clone is a singleton in its sample. The rearrangement uses TRBV11-2 and TRBJ2-2; D is unclear. Germline lookup yields CDR1 SGHAT and CDR2 FQNNGV. CDR3 length: 15 amino acids. V lost 1 base and J 2 bases, leaving 8 bases between the germline ends. CDR3 bases: TGTGCCAGCAGCTTAGTACCTACTAACACCGGGGAGCTGTTTTTT. Translating it yields CASSLVPTNTGELFF.

V usage is TRBV5-4 and J usage is TRBJ1-2; D not certain. The V and J ends lost 5 bases and 7 bases respectively, with 12 bases between them. There are 12 residues in the CDR3. From germline, CDR1 is SGHNT and CDR2 YYREEE (reference sequence). Here the CDR3 reads CASSCPECGYTF. The CDR3 coding sequence is TGTGCCAGCAGTTGCCCCGAGTGTGGCTACACCTTC. Together with reference TRBV5-4 and TRBJ1-2, the CDR3 gives the full variable domain: ETGVTQSPTHLIKTRGQQVTLRCSSQSGHNTVSWYQQALGQGPQFIFQYYREEENGRGNFPPRFSGLQFPNYSSELNVNALELDDSALYLCASSCPECGYTFGSGTRLTVV.

The chain uses TRBV12-5 and TRBJ2-1, with 9 nucleotides matching TRBD2. This CDR3 comprises 13 residues. CDR1 and CDR2 (germline): LGHNT, FRNRAP. V dropped 4 bases and J dropped 6; count of bases not matched to a gene: 1. The CDR3 spells CASGSSGTNEQFF. The CDR3 DNA reads TGTGCTAGTGGTTCTAGCGGGACCAATGAGCAGTTCTTC.